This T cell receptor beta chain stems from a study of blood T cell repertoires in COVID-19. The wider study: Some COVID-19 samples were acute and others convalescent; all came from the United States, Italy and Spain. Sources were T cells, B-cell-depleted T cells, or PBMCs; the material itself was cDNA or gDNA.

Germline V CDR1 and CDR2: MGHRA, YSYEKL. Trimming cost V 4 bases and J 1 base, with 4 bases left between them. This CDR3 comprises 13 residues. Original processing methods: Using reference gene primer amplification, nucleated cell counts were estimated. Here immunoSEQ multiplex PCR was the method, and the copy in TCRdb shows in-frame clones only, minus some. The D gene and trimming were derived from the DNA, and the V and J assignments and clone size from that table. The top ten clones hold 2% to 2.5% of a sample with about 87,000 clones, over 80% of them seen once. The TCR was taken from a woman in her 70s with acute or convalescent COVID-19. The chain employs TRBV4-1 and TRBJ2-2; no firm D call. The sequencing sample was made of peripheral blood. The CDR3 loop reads CASSPVNTGELFF. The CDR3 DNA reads TGCGCCAGCAGCCCAGTGAACACCGGGGAGCTGTTTTTT.